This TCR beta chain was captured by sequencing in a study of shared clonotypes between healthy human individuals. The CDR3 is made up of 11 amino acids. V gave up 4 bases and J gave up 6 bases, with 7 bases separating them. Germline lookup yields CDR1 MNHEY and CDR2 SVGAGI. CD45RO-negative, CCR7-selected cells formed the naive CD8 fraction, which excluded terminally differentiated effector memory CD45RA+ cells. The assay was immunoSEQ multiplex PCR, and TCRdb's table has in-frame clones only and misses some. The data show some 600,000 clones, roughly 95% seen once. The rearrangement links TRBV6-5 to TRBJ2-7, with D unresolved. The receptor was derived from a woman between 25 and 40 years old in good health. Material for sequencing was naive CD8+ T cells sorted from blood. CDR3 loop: CASSWSGEQYF. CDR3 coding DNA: TGTGCCAGCAGTTGGTCAGGCGAGCAGTACTTC.